This TCR beta chain was obtained from a study of blood T cell repertoires in COVID-19. Libraries were prepared by immunoSEQ multiplex PCR; TCRdb keeps only in-frame clonotypes and omits some of them. The profile shows 200,000 to 250,000 clones, about 84% of them singletons. Germline CDR1 MNHEY, CDR2 SVGAGI. The CDR3 sequence is 12 residues long. V dropped 5 bases and J dropped 6 bases, with 11 bases sitting between them. The TCR was taken from a man aged 60 to 69 who had recovered from COVID-19. Sequenced material: PBMCs or T cells enriched from blood (not recorded which). The rearrangement links TRBV6-5 to TRBJ2-7, with D tentatively TRBD2 (6 bases). The CDR3 is CASSLNSGEQYF. CDR3 nucleotide sequence: TGTGCCAGCAGTCTAAATAGCGGCGAGCAGTACTTC.